These T cell receptor beta chains were read from a single sample in a study of PD-L1 blockade in urothelial cancer. Using immunoSEQ multiplex PCR, the repertoire was profiled, and TCRdb retains in-frame clones only, with some absent. This repertoire shows around 40,000 clones, 83% found once; its top ten account for approximately 16%. The sample in question was PBMCs, obtained around atezolizumab (anti-PD-L1) treatment. The receptors come from a man in his 60s with urothelial cancer. Each CDR3 is given without its conserved first and last residue. Fields, in order: CDR3 protein, V gene, clone size, J gene. Clone size, where shown, is once, few, many, or a class for clones that have expanded.

CDR3: ASSLPYGYT
V: TRBV5-8
size: -
J: TRBJ1-2

CDR3: ASSQKLAGGGETQY
V: TRBV4-1
size: -
J: TRBJ2-5

CDR3: SVAWTGGTQAF
V: TRBV29-1
size: -
J: TRBJ1-1

CDR3: ASSQGLAGGSSTDTQY
V: TRBV4-2
size: -
J: TRBJ2-3

CDR3: ATSRVQGALDTQY
V: TRBV15
size: -
J: TRBJ2-3

CDR3: ASSYSGADGYT
V: TRBV6-6
size: -
J: TRBJ1-2

CDR3: ASSRQSQEPGNQPQH
V: TRBV5-8
size: -
J: TRBJ1-5

CDR3: ASSRELAGGQVTGELF
V: TRBV4-2
size: -
J: TRBJ2-2

CDR3: ASSDFRQIYGYT
V: TRBV25-1
size: -
J: TRBJ1-2

CDR3: ASSLTLPGSYEQY
V: TRBV5-4
size: few
J: TRBJ2-7

CDR3: ASSPDSLGETQY
V: TRBV11-3
size: -
J: TRBJ2-5

CDR3: ASSLFIGTGQETQY
V: TRBV5-6
size: -
J: TRBJ2-5

CDR3: ASSPPASEKLF
V: TRBV11-2
size: -
J: TRBJ1-4

CDR3: ASSEGAASNQPQH
V: TRBV2
size: -
J: TRBJ1-5

CDR3: ASSFKRTSYGYT
V: TRBV7-2
size: few
J: TRBJ1-2

CDR3: ASSLIGQSSYNEQF
V: TRBV11-2
size: -
J: TRBJ2-1

CDR3: ASSWGTGGYEQY
V: TRBV13
size: few
J: TRBJ2-7

CDR3: ASRRGGGELF
V: TRBV6-5
size: -
J: TRBJ2-2

CDR3: AWSRPGERYNEQF
V: TRBV30
size: -
J: TRBJ2-1

CDR3: ASSVAVGRQTQY
V: TRBV9
size: -
J: TRBJ2-5

CDR3: ASSPPEGQGGYEQY
V: TRBV5-1
size: -
J: TRBJ2-7

CDR3: ASSLTGYGSPLH
V: TRBV7-2
size: -
J: TRBJ1-6

CDR3: ASSYLIGQHEKLF
V: TRBV6-5
size: few
J: TRBJ1-4

CDR3: SAIRGEQY
V: TRBV20-1
size: -
J: TRBJ2-7

CDR3: ASSWSGQFYGYT
V: TRBV13
size: -
J: TRBJ1-2

CDR3: ASNFDSRTNTGELF
V: TRBV6-6
size: -
J: TRBJ2-2

CDR3: ASIPIRTSGEKLF
V: TRBV28
size: -
J: TRBJ1-4

CDR3: ASSLNPTGGQPQH
V: TRBV27
size: once
J: TRBJ1-5

CDR3: ASSPGTSGRVVRNEQF
V: TRBV7-8
size: -
J: TRBJ2-1

CDR3: ASSLNGQGNTGELF
V: TRBV5-1
size: -
J: TRBJ2-2

CDR3: ASSRGQPGNTIY
V: TRBV19
size: -
J: TRBJ1-3

CDR3: ASSSRRSYEQY
V: TRBV5-6
size: -
J: TRBJ2-7

CDR3: ASGQGARGTGNTIY
V: TRBV9
size: once
J: TRBJ1-3